What follows describes a single TCR beta chain. A second PCR of roughly 6 to 12 cycles used a sample-barcoded 5' primer and a J-beta primer mix. Via MiXCR, TCRdb re-called the 5' RACE reads, giving one row per CDR3 protein. The sample lists around 620,000 distinct CDR3 sequences; about 25% were seen once. This sample is drawn from a study of blood T cells in healthy people across ages. CDR1 and CDR2 from the germline V gene are SGDLS and YYNGEE. V gave up 4 bases and J gave up 14 bases; unmatched junction bases: 16. The CDR3 consists of 14 residues. This rearrangement joins TRBV9 to TRBJ1-2, with TRBD1 identical over 8 bases. The receptor's source is a woman in her 70s in good health. The sequencing sample was made of blood. CDR3 sequence reads: CASSLGPEDREGTF. CDR3 in DNA: TGTGCCAGCAGCCTCGGCCCCGAGGACAGGGAAGGGACCTTC.